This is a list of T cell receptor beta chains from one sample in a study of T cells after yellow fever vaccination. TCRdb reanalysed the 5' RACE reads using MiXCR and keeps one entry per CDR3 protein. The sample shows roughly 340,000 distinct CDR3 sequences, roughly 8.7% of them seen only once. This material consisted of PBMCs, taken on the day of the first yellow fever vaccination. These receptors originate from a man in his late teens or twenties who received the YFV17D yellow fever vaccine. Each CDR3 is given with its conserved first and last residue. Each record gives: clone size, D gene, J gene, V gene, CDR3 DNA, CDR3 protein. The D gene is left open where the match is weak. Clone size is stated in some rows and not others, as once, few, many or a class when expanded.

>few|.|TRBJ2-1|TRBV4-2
TGTGCCAGCAGCCAAGAATCAGGGGGGGGGTACAATGAGCAGTTCTTC
CASSQESGGGYNEQFF
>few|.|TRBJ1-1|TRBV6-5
TGTGCCAGCAGGCTAGGACAGGAAGCTTTCTTT
CASRLGQEAFF
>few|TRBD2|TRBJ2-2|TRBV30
TGTGCCTGGAGTGTACGGGGACTACGGACCCTGTACACCGGGGAGCTGTTTTTT
CAWSVRGLRTLYTGELFF
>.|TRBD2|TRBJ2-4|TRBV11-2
TGTGCCAGCAGCTTAGAGCCGGGACTAGCGGGGGAAGTAGCCAAAAACATTCAGTACTTC
CASSLEPGLAGEVAKNIQYF
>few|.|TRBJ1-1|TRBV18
TGTGCCAGCTCACCACCCTTAGGGCTGAACACTGAAGCTTTCTTT
CASSPPLGLNTEAFF
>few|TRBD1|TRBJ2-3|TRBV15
TGTGCCACCAGCATACAGGGGAGCCCCACAGATACGCAGTATTTT
CATSIQGSPTDTQYF
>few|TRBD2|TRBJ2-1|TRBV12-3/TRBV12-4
TGTGCCAGCAGTTTAGATAGGCTAGCGGGGGGGGCAAACTCCTACAATGAGCAGTTCTTC
CASSLDRLAGGANSYNEQFF
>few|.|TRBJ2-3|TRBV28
TGTGCCAGCAGTCCACGCTCGAGGGGCACAGATACGCAGTATTTT
CASSPRSRGTDTQYF
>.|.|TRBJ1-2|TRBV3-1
TGTGCCAGCAGCTGGACAGCCTATGGCTACACCTTC
CASSWTAYGYTF
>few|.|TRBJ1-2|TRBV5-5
TGTGCCAGCATCCCACCGGGCAACCTACCTGGAGGCTACACCTTC
CASIPPGNLPGGYTF
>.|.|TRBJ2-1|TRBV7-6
TGTGCCAGCAGCTTAAACCCCCATGGTGATGAGCAGTTCTTC
CASSLNPHGDEQFF
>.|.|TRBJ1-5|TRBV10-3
TGTGCCATCAGTGGTTCAGGGGTAGGGCTTAATCAGCCCCAGCATTTT
CAISGSGVGLNQPQHF
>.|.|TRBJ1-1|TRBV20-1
TGCAGTGCTAGAGACCAAAGCCGAGAATGGAACACTGAAGCTTTCTTT
CSARDQSREWNTEAFF
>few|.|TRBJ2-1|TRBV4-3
TGCGCCAGCAGCTACGCACTCGGAGAGCAGTTCTTC
CASSYALGEQFF
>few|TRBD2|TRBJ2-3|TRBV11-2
TGTGCCAGCAGCTATGATCTGAGGACTAGCGGGGTGGATACGCAGTATTTT
CASSYDLRTSGVDTQYF
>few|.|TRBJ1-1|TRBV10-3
TGTGCCATCAGTGAGCCGGGTGTCACTGAAGCTTTCTTT
CAISEPGVTEAFF
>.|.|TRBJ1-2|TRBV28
TGTGCCAGCAGTTTTCGTGTGACAGGAAAGGACTATGGCTACACCTTC
CASSFRVTGKDYGYTF
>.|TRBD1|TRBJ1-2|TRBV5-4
TGTGCCAGCAGCATGGGACAGGGAAGGGGCTACACCTTC
CASSMGQGRGYTF
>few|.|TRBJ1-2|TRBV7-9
TGTGCCAGCAGCTTAGGGGCCCCGATTTACTATGGCTACACCTTC
CASSLGAPIYYGYTF
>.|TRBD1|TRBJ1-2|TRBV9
TGTGCCAGCAGCGAAGGAGGGGGCGACTATGGCTACACCTTC
CASSEGGGDYGYTF